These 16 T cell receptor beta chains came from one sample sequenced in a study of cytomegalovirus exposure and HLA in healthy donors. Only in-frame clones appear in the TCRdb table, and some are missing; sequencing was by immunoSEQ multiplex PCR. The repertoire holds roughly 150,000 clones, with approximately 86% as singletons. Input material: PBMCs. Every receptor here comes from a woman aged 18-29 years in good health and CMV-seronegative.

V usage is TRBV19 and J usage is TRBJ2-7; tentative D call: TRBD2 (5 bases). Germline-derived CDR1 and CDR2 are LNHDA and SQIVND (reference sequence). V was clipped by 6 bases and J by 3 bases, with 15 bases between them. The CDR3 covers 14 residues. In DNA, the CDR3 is TGTGCCAGTAGCATTGGAGGACCAAGCTACGAGCAGTACTTC. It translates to CASSIGGPSYEQYF.

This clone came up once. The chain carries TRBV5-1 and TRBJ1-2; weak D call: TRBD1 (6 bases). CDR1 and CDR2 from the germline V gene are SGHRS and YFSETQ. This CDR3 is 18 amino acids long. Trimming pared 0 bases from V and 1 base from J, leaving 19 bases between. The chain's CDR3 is CASSLVSRGPGVNYGYTF. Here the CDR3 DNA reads TGCGCCAGCAGCTTGGTCTCCAGGGGACCAGGGGTTAACTATGGCTACACCTTC.

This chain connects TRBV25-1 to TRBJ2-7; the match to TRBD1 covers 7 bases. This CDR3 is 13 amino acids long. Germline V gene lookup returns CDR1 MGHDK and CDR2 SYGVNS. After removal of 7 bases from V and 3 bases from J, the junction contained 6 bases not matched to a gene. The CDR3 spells CASKGAVHYEQYF. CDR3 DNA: TGTGCCAGCAAGGGGGCGGTACACTACGAGCAGTACTTC.

The CDR3 loop is CASSEGTGGYIEQYF. The CDR3 DNA is TGTGCCAGCAGTGAAGGGACAGGGGGTTATATCGAGCAGTACTTC. The chain joins TRBV2 to TRBJ2-5; 10 nucleotides line up with TRBD1. The J call could be wrong; TRBJ2-7 is a better fit for the DNA end. This CDR3 has 15 residues. Per germline, CDR1 SNHLY and CDR2 FYNNEI.

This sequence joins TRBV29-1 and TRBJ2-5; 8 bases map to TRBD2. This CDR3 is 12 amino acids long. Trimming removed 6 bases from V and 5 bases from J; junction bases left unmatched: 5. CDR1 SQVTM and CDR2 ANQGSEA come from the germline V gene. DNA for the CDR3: TGCAGCGTCCAAAGACTAGCGGAGACCCAGTACTTC. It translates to CSVQRLAETQYF.

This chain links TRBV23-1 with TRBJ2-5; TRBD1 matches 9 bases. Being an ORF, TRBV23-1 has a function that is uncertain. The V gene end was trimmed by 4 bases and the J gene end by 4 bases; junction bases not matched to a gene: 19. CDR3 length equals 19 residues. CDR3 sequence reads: CASSPTAGQGGFVRETQYF. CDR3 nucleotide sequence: TGCGCCAGCAGTCCGACTGCGGGACAGGGAGGTTTTGTTCGAGAGACCCAGTACTTC.

The CDR3 reads CASSPSGGDTQYF. CDR3 sequence (DNA): TGTGCCAGCTCACCTTCCGGGGGAGATACGCAGTATTTT. The genes are TRBV18 and TRBJ2-3, with D possibly TRBD2 on 6 matching bases. V shed 3 bases and J shed 5 bases, with 9 bases lying between them. This CDR3 is 13 amino acids long. Looked up from germline, CDR1 is KGHSH and CDR2 is LQKENI.

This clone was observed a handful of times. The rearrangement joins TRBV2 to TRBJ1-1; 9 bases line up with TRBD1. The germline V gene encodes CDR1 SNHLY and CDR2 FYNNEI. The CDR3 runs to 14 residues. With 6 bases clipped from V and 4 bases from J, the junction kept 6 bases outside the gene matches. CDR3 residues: CASRPGQGLTEAFF. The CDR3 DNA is TGTGCCAGCAGGCCGGGACAGGGCCTCACTGAAGCTTTCTTT.

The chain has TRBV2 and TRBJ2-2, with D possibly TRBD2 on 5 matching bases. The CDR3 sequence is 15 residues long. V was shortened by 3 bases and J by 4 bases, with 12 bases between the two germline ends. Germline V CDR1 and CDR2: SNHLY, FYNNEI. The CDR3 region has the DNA TGTGCCAGCAGTGACGGACTTAGTGGCACCGGGGAGCTGTTTTTT. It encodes CASSDGLSGTGELFF.

The CDR3 region has the DNA TGCGCCAGCAGTGAGTCTGGCGGGAGGGCCGTTGAGCAGTTCTTC. Translation gives CASSESGGRAVEQFF. The chain uses TRBV10-1 and TRBJ2-1, with 9 bases matching TRBD2. The trim removed 0 bases at V and 9 bases at J, leaving 6 bases unmatched. The CDR3 extends over 15 amino acids. Germline-derived CDR1 and CDR2 are WNHNN and SYGVQD (reference sequence).

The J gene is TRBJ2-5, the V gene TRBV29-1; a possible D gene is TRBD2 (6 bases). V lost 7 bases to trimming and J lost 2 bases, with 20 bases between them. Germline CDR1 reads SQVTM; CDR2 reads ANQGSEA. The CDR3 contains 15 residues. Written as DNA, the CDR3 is TGCAGCGCCCAGGGAGGCAGTTGGTCTCAAGAGACCCAGTACTTC. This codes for CSAQGGSWSQETQYF.

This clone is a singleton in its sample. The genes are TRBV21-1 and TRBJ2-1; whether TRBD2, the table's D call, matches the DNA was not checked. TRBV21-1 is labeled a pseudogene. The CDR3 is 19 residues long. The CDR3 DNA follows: TGTGCCAGCAGCAAAGCCCAACCCTTTCTCACCTACGATTACAATGAGCAGTTCTTC. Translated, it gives CASSKAQPFLTYDYNEQFF.

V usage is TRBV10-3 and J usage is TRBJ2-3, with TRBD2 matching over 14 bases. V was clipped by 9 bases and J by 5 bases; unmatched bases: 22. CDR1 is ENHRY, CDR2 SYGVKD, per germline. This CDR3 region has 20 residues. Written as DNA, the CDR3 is TGTGCCATTCGTCAGGGTCCCGGACTAGCGGGAGGACACGGAGTAGATACGCAGTATTTT. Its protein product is CAIRQGPGLAGGHGVDTQYF.

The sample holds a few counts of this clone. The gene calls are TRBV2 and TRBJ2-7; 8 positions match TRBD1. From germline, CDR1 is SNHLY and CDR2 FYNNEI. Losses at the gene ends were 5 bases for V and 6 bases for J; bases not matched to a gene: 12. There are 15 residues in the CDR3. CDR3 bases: TGTGCCAGCAGTATTCGACAGGGGAAGAATCGCGAGCAGTACTTC. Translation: CASSIRQGKNREQYF.

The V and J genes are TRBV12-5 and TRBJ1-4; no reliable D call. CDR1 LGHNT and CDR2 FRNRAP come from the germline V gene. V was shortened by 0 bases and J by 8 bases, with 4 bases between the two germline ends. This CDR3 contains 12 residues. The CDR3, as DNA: TGTGCTAGTGGTTTGGTACAGGAAAAACTGTTTTTT. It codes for CASGLVQEKLFF.

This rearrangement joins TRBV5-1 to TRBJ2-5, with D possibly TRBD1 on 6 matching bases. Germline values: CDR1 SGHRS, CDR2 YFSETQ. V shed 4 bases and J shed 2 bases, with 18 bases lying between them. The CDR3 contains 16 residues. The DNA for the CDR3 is TGCGCCAGCAGCCCCCTGTATGGGGGCACTCAAGAGACCCAGTACTTC. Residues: CASSPLYGGTQETQYF.